Reported below is one T cell receptor (beta chain). A few counts support this clonotype. It lacks a known antigen. Base qualities are not recorded, but no much larger clone differs from it by a single base. PBMCs were isolated by Ficoll-Paque density gradient centrifugation. The sample is drawn from a study of T-cell memory formation after mild COVID-19 (dated by TCRdb to about 2021). Concerning the study at large: TCR sequence clusters from the two donors were largely donor specific. Longitudinal TCRalpha and TCRbeta repertoire sequencing tracked T-cell clones expanding and contracting after mild COVID-19 in a couple of donors. Two young, previously healthy adult volunteers made up the cohort, one male and one female. Paper-wide results and their limitations: The study covered only a couple of mild cases, and larger cohorts including severe cases with pre-infection samples were considered necessary. Clones contracting from day 15 to 85 had balanced CD4/CD8 phenotypes, while a second wave expanding from day 15 to 37 was biased towards CD4+. Some responding clones were detected in pre-infection memory, suggesting pre-existing cross-reactive memory T cells joined the SARS-CoV-2 response. SARS-CoV-2 specificity was not confirmed for the second-wave clones peaking on day 37. Contracting CD4+ clones were found mainly in CM and EM memory subsets, while CD8+ clones were enriched in EMRA.

V and J lose 6 bases and 0 bases, and a span of 15 bases separates them. The germline V gene (reference sequence) specifies DFQATT as CDR1 and SNEGSKA as CDR2. There are 14 amino acids in the CDR3, from cysteine to phenylalanine inclusive. Of all the DNA, just the CDR3 is kept, 42 bases in frame from base 1. The sequencing machine was an Illumina NovaSeq 6000. Using 5'RACE with constant-segment primers, TCRalpha and TCRbeta cDNA libraries were constructed, with sample barcodes and unique molecular identifiers added in the process. RNA was extracted from every sample with Trizol reagent. The libraries were amplified in two PCR steps, and the second step added a second sample barcode and Illumina TruSeq adapters. Libraries were sequenced on an Illumina NovaSeq with 2 x 150 bp paired-end reads. Per the source publication's procedure: Reads were demultiplexed and collapsed into UMI-guided consensus sequences with migec v1.2.7. Using mixcr v2.1.11, the UMI consensuses were aligned to TRA and TRB V and J templates and assembled into clonotypes. A clonotype was counted as expanded or contracted only when both edgeR and NoisET called the clonotype significant, with the noise models trained on biological replicates. For edgeR calls, the cutoffs were a false discovery rate-adjusted p below 0.01 and a log2 fold-change threshold of 1. As an exploratory analysis of dynamics, max-normalized trajectories of the 1000 most abundant clonotypes were examined with PCA combined with hierarchical clustering. Each responding clone was given a CD4 or CD8 phenotype based on the CD4+ and CD8+ repertoires, which had been sequenced separately. TCRdb handled the public reads itself, with Q25 trimming in fastp and clone calling in MiXCR, and kept productive beta chains. Rows merge per CDR3 protein into single entries with the most common DNA and genes. TCRdb, rather than the study authors, made the V and J calls. Recorded for this sample are fewer than 550,000 distinct CDR3 sequences; roughly 20% of them occurred a single time. Around 8.4% of the sample is held by the ten biggest clonotypes.

Rearrangement joined TRBV20-1 to TRBJ2-7; the best D guess is TRBD2, with 5 bases matching. Sequencing was performed on PBMCs or a T cell subset sorted from them (not recorded which). The receptor comes from an adult woman who had mild COVID-19 (a few samples of this study predate the infection). The sample titles of this study are shuffled in the database, so cell type and time point are left out; the donor was told from shared clones. The DNA is TGCAGTGCCTCACTCCCGGGATTCTCCTACGAGCAGTACTTC. It translates as CSASLPGFSYEQYF.